This paragraph covers one T cell receptor beta chain sequence. Trimming took 7 bases from V and 0 from J, leaving 16 bases between them. This CDR3 has 16 amino acids. Germline assignment: CDR1 SGHVS and CDR2 FNYEAQ. Only in-frame clones appear in the TCRdb table, and some are missing; sequencing was by immunoSEQ multiplex PCR. The data show 120,000 or so clones, approximately 90% seen once. The record originates from a study of T cell responses to AZD1222 COVID-19 vaccine. The TCR originated in an adult in good health. The material sequenced was peripheral blood, taken on day 0 of AZD1222 vaccination. The genes are TRBV7-6 and TRBJ1-3; D not resolved. CDR3 bases: TGTGCCAGCACCCTTGGGCAGGCGCTCTCTGGAAACACCATATATTTT. Its translation is CASTLGQALSGNTIYF. Drawing the rest from reference TRBV7-6 and TRBJ1-3, the complete variable domain is GAGVSQSPRYKVTKRGQDVALRCDPISGHVSLYWYRQALGQGPEFLTYFNYEAQQDKSGLPNDRFSAERPEGSISTLTIQRTEQRDSAMYRCASTLGQALSGNTIYFGEGSWLTVV.